These 11 T cell receptor beta chains came from one sample sequenced in a study of Siglec-9 on CD8 T cells in melanoma. The repertoire was sequenced with immunoSEQ multiplex PCR; TCRdb's copy has only in-frame clones and lacks some. This table has some 37,000 clones, roughly 80% appearing once. The specimen sequenced was Siglec-9- CD8+ T cells sorted from blood. The receptors stem from a human donor in good health.

The rearrangement uses TRBV5-4 and TRBJ2-1, with D possibly TRBD2 on 6 matching bases. The germline V and J ends were trimmed by 0 bases and 4 bases, with 17 bases remaining between them. The CDR3 contains 17 residues. Germline V CDR1 and CDR2: SGHNT, YYREEE (reference sequence). CDR3 sequence reads: CASSLADGGGPYNEQFF. DNA for the CDR3: TGTGCCAGCAGCTTGGCCGACGGGGGAGGCCCTTACAATGAGCAGTTCTTC.

The chain joins TRBV19 to TRBJ1-2; maybe TRBD1 (6 bases). V lost 1 base and J 6 bases, leaving 24 bases between the germline ends. From germline, CDR1 is LNHDA and CDR2 SQIVND (reference sequence). The CDR3 covers 18 residues. In nucleotides, the CDR3 is TGTGCCAGTAGTATAGCCATAAGACGCAGGGACAATTCAGATGGCTACACCTTC. Its translation is CASSIAIRRRDNSDGYTF.

The chain recombines TRBV10-1 with TRBJ2-2, with TRBD1 identical over 9 bases. This CDR3 is 15 amino acids long. V dropped 2 bases and J dropped 3; count of bases not matched to a gene: 1. Germline CDR1 is WNHNN and CDR2 is SYGVQD (reference sequence). Here the CDR3 reads CASSEGTGHTGELFF. CDR3 sequence (DNA): TGCGCCAGCAGTGAGGGGACAGGGCACACCGGGGAGCTGTTTTTT.

The V gene is TRBV7-9, the J gene TRBJ2-6; D remains unclear. From germline, CDR1 is SEHNR and CDR2 FQNEAQ (reference sequence). V was cut by 5 bases and J by 4 bases, with 12 bases left in between. The CDR3 length is 15 residues. CDR3 DNA: TGTGCCAGCAGCCCCCCAGCTACCGGGGCCAACGTCCTGACTTTC. As protein: CASSPPATGANVLTF.

The chain uses TRBV10-2 and TRBJ1-5; the match to TRBD1 covers 7 bases. Germline CDR1 is WSHSY and CDR2 is SAAADI. After removal of 5 bases from V and 0 bases from J, the junction contained 13 bases not matched to a gene. The CDR3 covers 18 residues. The CDR3 is CASSSRDSEFYSNQPQHF. CDR3 nucleotides: TGCGCCAGCAGTTCACGGGACAGCGAGTTCTATAGCAATCAGCCCCAGCATTTT.

The gene calls are TRBV19 and TRBJ2-1; D is unresolved. V lost 5 bases and J 2 bases, leaving 13 bases between the germline ends. The CDR3 consists of 15 residues. From germline, CDR1 is LNHDA and CDR2 SQIVND (reference sequence). CDR3 region: CASSWISSPYNEQFF. As DNA, the CDR3 is TGTGCCAGTAGTTGGATCTCGAGCCCCTACAATGAGCAGTTCTTC.

This chain connects TRBV10-2 to TRBJ1-5; 9 bases match TRBD1. The CDR3 is 16 residues long. Looked up from germline, CDR1 is WSHSY and CDR2 is SAAADI. The V and J ends lost 6 bases and 1 base, in that order; junction bases with no gene match: 7. This CDR3 reads CASSSDRGISNQPQHF. The CDR3 coding sequence is TGCGCCAGCAGCTCTGACAGGGGGATAAGCAATCAGCCCCAGCATTTT.

The CDR3 coding sequence is TGTGCCAGCAGCGTAGGACGGAGTAACTATGGCTACACCTTC. Its translation: CASSVGRSNYGYTF. The V call is TRBV9, the J call TRBJ1-2; D gene unclear. Germline V gene lookup returns CDR1 SGDLS and CDR2 YYNGEE. The germline V and J ends were trimmed by 0 bases and 1 base, with 7 bases remaining between them. This CDR3 contains 14 residues.

The gene calls are TRBV6-4 and TRBJ1-5; a possible D gene is TRBD1 (5 bases). This CDR3 region has 14 residues. Germline CDR1 is MRHNA and CDR2 is SNTAGT. Trimming removed 5 bases from V and 0 bases from J, with 8 bases in between. This CDR3 is CASSPDSSNQPQHF. The CDR3 DNA reads as TGTGCCAGCAGTCCTGACAGTAGCAATCAGCCCCAGCATTTT.

The gene calls are TRBV10-3 and TRBJ2-7, with 10 bases fitting TRBD1. The CDR3 runs to 15 residues. Germline-derived CDR1 and CDR2 are ENHRY and SYGVKD. V gave up 1 base and J gave up 9 bases; unmatched junction bases: 9. CDR3 in DNA: TGTGCCATCAGTGAGTTGACAGGGGGCGTTGAAAGGCAGTACTTC. This gives the protein CAISELTGGVERQYF.

The chain has TRBV7-3 and TRBJ2-1; 7 bases line up with TRBD2. V gave up 3 bases and J gave up 0 bases; unmatched junction bases: 2. CDR3 length: 15 amino acids. CDR1 is SGHTA and CDR2 is FQGTGA in the germline V gene. CDR3 sequence (DNA): TGTGCCAGCAGCTTCCTAGCGGCCTCCTACAATGAGCAGTTCTTC. Residues: CASSFLAASYNEQFF.